A single sample is the source of the 18 T cell receptor beta chains below, sequenced in a study of T cell responses to AZD1222 COVID-19 vaccine. Produced via immunoSEQ multiplex PCR; TCRdb's table is partial and in-frame only. The sample lists about 70,000 clones; 90% were seen once. The sample was peripheral blood, taken 28 days after the second AZD1222 dose. The receptors were gathered from an adult who received the AZD1222 COVID-19 vaccine.

This clone came up a few times. The J gene is TRBJ2-5, the V gene TRBV2; 11 bases are shared with TRBD2. Germline assignment: CDR1 SNHLY and CDR2 FYNNEI. V dropped 5 bases and J dropped 5; count of bases not matched to a gene: 4. This CDR3 is 14 amino acids long. The CDR3 bases are TGTGCCAGCAGTCGACTAGCGGGGAGGGAGACCCAGTACTTC. This codes for CASSRLAGRETQYF.

This chain links TRBV4-1 with TRBJ1-1, with D possibly TRBD1 on 6 matching bases. Looked up from germline, CDR1 is MGHRA and CDR2 is YSYEKL. The ends were cut back, 1 base at V and 1 base at J, with 19 bases in the middle. This CDR3 is 18 amino acids long. The CDR3, as DNA: TGCGCCAGCAGCCAAGTGTCGGTAACAGGGAGAGGGAACACTGAAGCTTTCTTT. It yields the protein CASSQVSVTGRGNTEAFF.

The chain couples TRBV4-1 to TRBJ2-7; D call uncertain. CDR1 and CDR2 from the germline V gene are MGHRA and YSYEKL. V was shortened by 0 bases and J by 5 bases, with 14 bases between the two germline ends. This CDR3 contains 15 residues. The CDR3 sequence is CASSQDITIGDEQYF. The CDR3 DNA follows: TGCGCCAGCAGCCAAGACATAACAATAGGTGACGAGCAGTACTTC.

The chain couples TRBV29-1 to TRBJ1-3; D not certain. This CDR3 spans 13 amino acids. Germline V lookup: CDR1 SQVTM, CDR2 ANQGSEA. V was pared by 4 bases and J by 0 bases, with 7 bases between. The CDR3 protein is CSVVRNSGNTIYF. As DNA, the CDR3 is TGCAGCGTTGTGAGGAACTCTGGAAACACCATATATTTT.

The V call is TRBV24-1, the J call TRBJ1-3, with D maybe TRBD1 (5 bases). The V end was cut by 3 bases, the J end by 4 bases, with 12 bases between. Germline V gene sequence: CDR1 KGHDR, CDR2 SFDVKD. The CDR3 loop spans 15 amino acids. CDR3 sequence reads: CATSDASGTGNTIYF. The CDR3 bases are TGTGCCACCAGTGATGCCTCCGGGACCGGAAACACCATATATTTT.

This clone was seen only once. The chain employs TRBV6-5 and TRBJ2-5; TRBD1 is a possible D gene (6 bases). Germline CDR1 MNHEY, CDR2 SVGAGI. CDR3 length: 16 residues. V lost 4 bases and J lost 4, with 19 bases in between. The CDR3 loop reads CASSSPRGPKGETQYF. For the CDR3, the DNA is TGTGCCAGCAGTTCGCCCAGGGGACCGAAGGGAGAGACCCAGTACTTC.

The chain links TRBV3-1 (or the pseudogene TRBV3-2) to TRBJ1-3; D gene ambiguous. Germline CDR1 and CDR2: LGHDT and YNNKEL (reference sequence). Trimming left V 1 base short and J 0 bases short, with 1 base between. There are 13 residues in the CDR3. The CDR3 bases are TGTGCCAGCAGCCAAGGCTCTGGAAACACCATATATTTT. The encoded protein is CASSQGSGNTIYF.

CDR3 sequence reads: CAISDRPTYEQYF. The CDR3 nucleotides are TGTGCCATCAGTGACAGGCCTACCTACGAGCAGTACTTC. The chain carries TRBV10-3 and TRBJ2-7; D remains ambiguous. V gave up 3 bases and J gave up 2 bases, with 8 bases separating them. The CDR3 runs to 13 residues. Germline values: CDR1 ENHRY, CDR2 SYGVKD.

The chain joins TRBV4-2 to TRBJ1-2; D unresolved. The V end was cut by 4 bases, the J end by 0 bases, with 6 bases between. The germline V gene has CDR1 LGHNA and CDR2 YNFKEQ. The CDR3 spans 13 residues. The CDR3 spells CASSRGANYGYTF. In DNA form, the CDR3 reads TGTGCCAGCAGCCGGGGTGCTAACTATGGCTACACCTTC.

The rearrangement uses TRBV9 and TRBJ2-7, with 8 bases fitting TRBD2. In germline, CDR1 is SGDLS, CDR2 YYNGEE. The ends lost 0 bases at V and 2 bases at J; junction bases unmatched: 1. The CDR3 covers 14 residues. CDR3 DNA sequence: TGTGCCAGCAGCGTAGAGGGACTAGCCTACGAGCAGTACTTC. As protein: CASSVEGLAYEQYF.

Only one count was recorded for this clone. CDR3 in DNA: TGTGCCAGCAGCCAAGGGACAGAGGCTTTGAACACTGAAGCTTTCTTT. It encodes CASSQGTEALNTEAFF. J is TRBJ1-1 and V is TRBV11-3; 7 positions agree with TRBD1. The CDR3 loop spans 16 amino acids. Germline CDR1 SGHNT, CDR2 YENEEA. With 5 bases clipped from V and 0 bases from J, the junction kept 9 bases outside the gene matches.

V is TRBV7-3 and J is TRBJ2-2; D remains ambiguous. This CDR3 has 15 residues. Trimming stripped 1 base from V and 1 base from J, with 7 bases between. Germline-derived CDR1 and CDR2 are SGHTA and FQGTGA. CDR3 DNA: TGTGCCAGCAGCTTAAGCTCCAAGAACACCGGGGAGCTGTTTTTT. Translation gives CASSLSSKNTGELFF.

V is TRBV19 and J is TRBJ1-5, with a possible D match to TRBD1 (6 bases). Trimming left V 7 bases short and J 1 base short, with 20 bases between. The CDR3 is made up of 17 amino acids. Germline CDR1 and CDR2: LNHDA and SQIVND (reference sequence). The CDR3 DNA reads as TGTGCCAGTACCTCCTACGGGGGGCTCGTAAGCAATCAGCCCCAGCATTTT. Amino acids: CASTSYGGLVSNQPQHF.

The rearrangement joins TRBV4-1 to TRBJ1-2, with TRBD1 identical over 7 bases. The V gene end was trimmed by 2 bases and the J gene end by 3 bases; junction bases not matched to a gene: 15. CDR1 is MGHRA and CDR2 is YSYEKL in the germline V gene. The CDR3 covers 18 residues. The CDR3, as DNA: TGCGCCAGCAGCCAAAGATCCCTCCCGACAGGGAGCGACTATGGCTACACCTTC. Translating it yields CASSQRSLPTGSDYGYTF.

This clone was seen just once. The V gene is TRBV11-1, the J gene TRBJ1-6; perhaps TRBD1 as D (6 bases). The germline gives CDR1 SGHAT, CDR2 FQDESV (reference sequence). The ends were cut back, 5 bases at V and 9 bases at J, with 11 bases in the middle. The CDR3 extends over 13 amino acids. The CDR3 region has the DNA TGTGCCAGCAGCCCGACGGGGGCTTCACCCCTCCACTTT. Translating it yields CASSPTGASPLHF.

The chain joins TRBV7-8 to TRBJ2-2, with a tentative D call TRBD2 (6 bases). Per the germline V gene, CDR1 is SGHVS and CDR2 is FQNEAQ. The CDR3 length is 13 residues. Trimming stripped 2 bases from V and 6 bases from J, with 7 bases between. CDR3 sequence: CASSLIAAGELFF. The CDR3 DNA follows: TGTGCCAGCAGCTTAATAGCGGCCGGGGAGCTGTTTTTT.

This clone was recorded once. The chain is built from TRBV29-1 and TRBJ2-2, with TRBD2 identical over 11 bases. Germline V gene lookup returns CDR1 SQVTM and CDR2 ANQGSEA. CDR3 size: 15 residues. With V trimmed by 6 bases and J by 1 base, 4 bases remained unmatched. The CDR3 protein is CSVLAGVRNTGELFF. The CDR3 coding sequence is TGCAGCGTACTAGCGGGAGTTAGGAACACCGGGGAGCTGTTTTTT.

CDR3 sequence reads: CASTLGYEQYF. CDR3 coding DNA: TGTGCCAGCACATTGGGGTACGAGCAGTACTTC. The rearrangement links TRBV28 to TRBJ2-7; D is unclear. Trimming cost V 7 bases and J 4 bases, with 8 bases left between them. The CDR3 extends over 11 amino acids. Germline values: CDR1 MDHEN, CDR2 SYDVKM. The whole variable domain, filled in from reference TRBV28 and TRBJ2-7, reads DVKVTQSSRYLVKRTGEKVFLECVQDMDHENMFWYRQDPGLGLRLIYFSYDVKMKEKGDIPEGYSVSREKKERFSLILESASTNQTSMYLCASTLGYEQYFGPGTRLTVT.